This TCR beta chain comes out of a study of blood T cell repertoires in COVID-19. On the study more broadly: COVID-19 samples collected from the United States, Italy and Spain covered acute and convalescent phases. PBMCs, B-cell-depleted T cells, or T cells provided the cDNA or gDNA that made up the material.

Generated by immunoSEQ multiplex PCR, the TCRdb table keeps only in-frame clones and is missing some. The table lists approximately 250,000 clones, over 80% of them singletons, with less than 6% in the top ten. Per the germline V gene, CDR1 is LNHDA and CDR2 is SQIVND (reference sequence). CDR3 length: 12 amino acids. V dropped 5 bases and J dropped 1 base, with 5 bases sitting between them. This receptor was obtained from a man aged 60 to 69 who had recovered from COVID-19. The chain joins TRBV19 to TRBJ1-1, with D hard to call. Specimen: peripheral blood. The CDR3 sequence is CASSQWNTEAFF. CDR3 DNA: TGTGCCAGTAGTCAGTGGAACACTGAAGCTTTCTTT.